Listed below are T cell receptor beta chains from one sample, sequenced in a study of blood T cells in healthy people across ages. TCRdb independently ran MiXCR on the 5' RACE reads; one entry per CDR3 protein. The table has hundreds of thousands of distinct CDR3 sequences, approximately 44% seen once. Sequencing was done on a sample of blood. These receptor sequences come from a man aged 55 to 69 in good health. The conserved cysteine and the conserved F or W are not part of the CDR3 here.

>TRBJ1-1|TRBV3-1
ASSQSGLEAF
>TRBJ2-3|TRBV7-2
ASSYSGGPPSTDTQY
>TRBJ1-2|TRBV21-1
ASKRAIAGVYGYT
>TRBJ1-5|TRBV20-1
SARDLEGKNQPQH
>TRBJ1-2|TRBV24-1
ATSDPGVYGYT
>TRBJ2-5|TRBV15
ATSRVKGWAQY
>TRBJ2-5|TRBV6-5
ASSHLGQPQETQY
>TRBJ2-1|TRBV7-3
ASSLTDRATQF
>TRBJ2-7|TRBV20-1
SARAPNEGITYEQY
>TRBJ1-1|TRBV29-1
SVELGTANTGAF
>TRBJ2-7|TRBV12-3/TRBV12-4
ASRLSATYEQY
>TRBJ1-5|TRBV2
ASSRGGTSNQPQH
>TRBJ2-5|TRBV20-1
SARGGSYQETQY
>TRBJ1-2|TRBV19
ASSPGWVGYGYT
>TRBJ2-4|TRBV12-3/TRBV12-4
ASRASGGDIQY
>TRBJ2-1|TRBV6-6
ASRDAGTGDNEQF
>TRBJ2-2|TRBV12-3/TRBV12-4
ASSDSSNTGKLF
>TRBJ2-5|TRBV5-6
ASSLQVQETQY
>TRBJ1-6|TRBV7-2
ASSLVGGEGSPLH
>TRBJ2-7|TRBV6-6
ASTKETGGSYEQY
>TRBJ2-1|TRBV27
ASNPYPLYNEQF
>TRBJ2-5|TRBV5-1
ASSLVGGPQGETQY
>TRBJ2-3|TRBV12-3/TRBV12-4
ASRSGGAPDTQY
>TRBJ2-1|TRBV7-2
ASSLQVNNEQF
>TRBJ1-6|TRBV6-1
ASRGQAQAPLH
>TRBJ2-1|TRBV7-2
ASSPRSSGGDFNEQF
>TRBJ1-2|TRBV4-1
ASSHHTGTRPPYGYT
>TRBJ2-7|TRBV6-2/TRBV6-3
ASSYPSGTVSYEQY
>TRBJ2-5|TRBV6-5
ASSYSTGNLETQY
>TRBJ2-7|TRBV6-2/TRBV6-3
ASRTSGSSYEQY
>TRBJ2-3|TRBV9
ASSPRSGGAFPDTQY
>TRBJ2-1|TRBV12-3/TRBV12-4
ASSLTSGGAENERF